These T cell receptor beta chains were read from a single sample in a study of CD8 T cells in Susac syndrome. Via MiXCR, TCRdb re-called the immunoSEQ multiplex PCR reads, giving one row per CDR3 protein. This table has 50,000 to 55,000 distinct CDR3 sequences, approximately 95% appearing once. The specimen sequenced was CD8+ T cells from PBMCs. These receptors originate from a human donor with Susac syndrome. Each CDR3 is given with its conserved first and last residue.

>TRBV29-1
CSVEDVHGEKLFF
>TRBV24-1
CATSAGTQTGELFF
>TRBV29-1
CSVVGDSYEQYF
>TRBV7-9
CASSTTGLNYEQYF
>TRBV19
CASKQDRSLETQYF
>TRBV5-4
CASSFPGSAYEQYF
>TRBV11-3
CASSKHDSGISYEQYF
>TRBV6-5
CASSYPGQGATEAFF
>TRBV6-2/TRBV6-3
CASSPHRGTDTQYF
>TRBV4-1
CASSHKEAYNQPQHF
>TRBV6-6
CASSSLMYEQFF
>TRBV7-7
CASSRGVGGELFF
>TRBV2
CASLDGRTNTEAFF
>TRBV7-3
CASSPRSGVTDTQYF
>TRBV30
CAWSVPGEAHEQFF
>TRBV5-8
CASSHVTTRPNYGYTF
>TRBV5-6
CASMRRGQPQHF
>TRBV12-3/TRBV12-4
CASSLGAGAYEQYF
>TRBV20-1
CSARDSGTRNEQFF
>TRBV4-2
CASSQEVGANVLTF
>TRBV29-1
CSVLGLQGPHEQYF
>TRBV7-8
CASSTGHYETYEQYF
>TRBV6-5
CASSSDGANVLTF
>TRBV29-1
CSVATSDSYNEQFF
>TRBV7-2
CASSLAPAGGHSSYNEQFF
>TRBV10-2
CASRERGGGETQYF
>TRBV20-1
CSARAGETQYF
>TRBV9
CASSPPDRGPWDEQFF
>TRBV20-1
CSATWGGANTGELFF
>TRBV2
CASSEGRGLTYNEQFF
>TRBV12-3/TRBV12-4
CASRSQGVRETQYF
>TRBV4-1
CASSQEGRGTEAFF
>TRBV12-3/TRBV12-4
CASGTDYGYTF
>TRBV9
CASSVEARVIGVELFF
>TRBV12-3/TRBV12-4
CASSPSRGASNTEAFF
>TRBV12-3/TRBV12-4
CASSSEIRETQYF
>TRBV4-1
CASSQRGANEQFF
>TRBV9
CASSVEPASTYEQYF
>TRBV4-2
CASSLWISSEQYF
>TRBV9
CASSAGGPNSPLHF
>TRBV13
CASSSEAIPHTDTQYF
>TRBV20-1
CSASEAPWEQETQYF
>TRBV11-1
CASSLGLDEQYF
>TRBV29-1
CSVETGDYEQYF
>TRBV20-1
CSARDTPEQGNNSPLHF
>TRBV6-5
CASSYSIRRTRPYNEQFF
>TRBV3-1
CASSQVAGAYYEQYF
>TRBV30
CAWSYGSGAYEQYF